The clone carrying this TCR beta chain was counted many times. Its antigen is unidentified. Looked up from germline, CDR1 is SGHTA and CDR2 is FQGNSA. The CDR3 spans 16 residues. V trimming: 5 bases; J trimming: 6 bases; junction bases outside the gene matches: 8. The source of the sample is a study of T-cell reconstitution after alpha-beta-depleted transplantation in children. Study results and limitations: Day-60 TCRbeta diversity that was high in some patients was derived from surviving recipient T cells and thymic progenitors. A year post-transplant, T-cell counts and diversity derived mostly from newly produced T cells. About two months after transplant, alpha-beta T cells reportedly came from several hundred expanded graft clones.

Preparing the TCRbeta library involved the use of unique molecular identifiers. TCRdb reprocessed the PCR reads via MiXCR and lists one record per CDR3 protein. The sample includes about 200,000 distinct CDR3 sequences, approximately 8.4% of them seen just once. The clonotype originates from a male patient between 2 and 10 years old who had a stem cell transplant for acute myeloid leukemia, so the T cells may come from the graft donor. The specimen was PBMCs, mostly from graft donor cells, collected 360 days after TCRalphabeta/CD19-depleted stem cell transplant. The chain is built from TRBV7-2 and TRBJ1-4, with 11 bases fitting TRBD1. The CDR3 DNA sequence: TGTGCCAGCAGCCTAACATGGGGACAGGGGGATGAAAAACTGTTTTTT. Residues: CASSLTWGQGDEKLFF.